Listed here are 28 T cell receptor beta chains from one sample, sequenced in a study of T cell responses to AZD1222 COVID-19 vaccine. Profiled with immunoSEQ multiplex PCR; TCRdb holds only in-frame clones, not every one. The data contain fewer than 200,000 clones, roughly nine tenths of them singletons. The input for sequencing was peripheral blood, taken 28 days after the second dose of the MenACWY control vaccine. These receptor sequences come from an adult who received the MenACWY meningococcal vaccine as a control.

V gene TRBV5-1 combines with J gene TRBJ1-5; 12 bases agree with TRBD1. After removal of 2 bases from V and 2 bases from J, the junction contained 2 bases not matched to a gene. CDR3 length: 16 residues. Germline CDR1 and CDR2: SGHRS and YFSETQ. The CDR3 region is CASSFGTGGRNQPQHF. The CDR3 region has the DNA TGCGCCAGCAGCTTTGGGACAGGGGGCCGCAATCAGCCCCAGCATTTT.

V is TRBV7-3 and J is TRBJ2-2, with 12 bases identical to TRBD2. This CDR3 is 16 amino acids long. Germline loops: CDR1 SGHTA, CDR2 FQGTGA. V lost 5 bases to trimming and J lost 3 bases; unmatched junction nucleotides: 4. As DNA, the CDR3 is TGTGCCAGCAGCGCGCTAGCGGGAGGGGACACCGGGGAGCTGTTTTTT. It translates to CASSALAGGDTGELFF.

This chain links TRBV7-3 with TRBJ1-6; 9 positions agree with TRBD1. The CDR3 has 18 residues. Germline lookup yields CDR1 SGHTA and CDR2 FQGTGA. V lost 6 bases, J lost 10 bases, and 19 bases stayed unmatched. CDR3 sequence: CASRLDPFNRGLGSPLHF. CDR3 nucleotide sequence: TGTGCCAGCAGGCTGGACCCCTTCAACAGGGGGCTAGGGTCACCCCTCCACTTT.

The V and J genes are TRBV9 and TRBJ2-7, with 13 bases that match TRBD2. The CDR3 runs 18 residues. V dropped 0 bases and J dropped 0; count of bases not matched to a gene: 6. CDR1 is SGDLS, CDR2 YYNGEE, per germline. DNA for the CDR3: TGTGCCAGCAGCGTAGGACTAGCGGGAGGCCCAAGCTCCTACGAGCAGTACTTC. Its translation: CASSVGLAGGPSSYEQYF.

The CDR3 coding sequence is TGTGCCAGCAGTTTATGGCCTAATATGGAGCAGTTCTTC. Encoded protein: CASSLWPNMEQFF. This sequence joins TRBV27 and TRBJ2-1; no reliable D call. CDR1 is MNHEY, CDR2 SMNVEV, per germline (reference sequence). The V end was cut by 1 base, the J end by 10 bases, with 11 bases between. This CDR3 has 13 residues.

The chain is built from TRBV3-1 (or the pseudogene TRBV3-2) and TRBJ2-7; D is perhaps TRBD1 or TRBD2 (5 bases each). Germline V gene sequence: CDR1 LGHDT, CDR2 YNNKEL (reference sequence). V lost 3 bases to trimming and J lost 0 bases, with 9 bases between them. This CDR3 spans 14 amino acids. The CDR3 reads CASSHGDASYEQYF. In DNA form, the CDR3 reads TGTGCCAGCAGCCACGGGGACGCCTCCTACGAGCAGTACTTC.

Here the CDR3 reads CATSRVGRGLGQPQHF. The CDR3 nucleotides are TGTGCCACCAGCAGAGTTGGCAGGGGGCTAGGTCAGCCCCAGCATTTT. The rearrangement uses TRBV15 and TRBJ1-5; 8 bases fit TRBD1. Looked up from germline, CDR1 is LNHNV and CDR2 is YYDKDF (reference sequence). With 1 base clipped from V and 6 bases from J, the junction kept 8 bases outside the gene matches. This CDR3 comprises 16 residues.

In DNA form, the CDR3 reads TGCAGCGTTAGACAGGGGGACTTTGATGGCTACACCTTC. Amino acids: CSVRQGDFDGYTF. The chain uses TRBV29-1 and TRBJ1-2, with TRBD1 matching over 9 bases. V gave up 5 bases and J gave up 6 bases; unmatched junction bases: 7. This CDR3 is built from 13 residues. The germline V gene encodes CDR1 SQVTM and CDR2 ANQGSEA.

The chain combines TRBV2 with TRBJ2-7, with a tentative D call TRBD2 (6 bases). The CDR3 extends over 12 amino acids. Per germline, CDR1 SNHLY and CDR2 FYNNEI. V gave up 5 bases and J gave up 7 bases, with 12 bases separating them. DNA of the CDR3: TGTGCCAGCAGTATCGGAGGGAGGGAGCAGTACTTC. This gives the protein CASSIGGREQYF.

This clone was found once. This rearrangement joins TRBV6-5 to TRBJ2-7, with D tentatively TRBD1 (6 bases). From germline, CDR1 is MNHEY and CDR2 SVGAGI. The CDR3 totals 13 residues. V was trimmed by 4 bases and J by 3 bases, leaving 10 bases between them. DNA of the CDR3: TGTGCCAGCAGTTGGTACAGGGACTACGAGCAGTACTTC. Translation gives CASSWYRDYEQYF.

The chain links TRBV5-1 to TRBJ2-1; D is unclear. V lost 1 base to trimming and J lost 9 bases, with 14 bases between them. Per the germline V gene, CDR1 is SGHRS and CDR2 is YFSETQ. This CDR3 comprises 14 residues. The CDR3 spells CASSLPAQMGEQFF. The CDR3 nucleotides are TGCGCCAGCAGCTTGCCAGCCCAGATGGGTGAGCAGTTCTTC.

CDR3 sequence (DNA): TGTGCCAGCAGCACAACGAATAGCAATCAGCCCCAGCATTTT. Protein: CASSTTNSNQPQHF. This chain uses TRBV7-8 with TRBJ1-5; D uncertain. CDR3 length: 14 amino acids. V was pared by 5 bases and J by 0 bases, with 8 bases between. The germline V gene encodes CDR1 SGHVS and CDR2 FQNEAQ.

This chain joins TRBV4-3 and TRBJ1-2, with D tentatively TRBD1 (5 bases). The V and J ends lost 0 bases and 8 bases respectively, with 10 bases between them. The CDR3 totals 13 residues. From germline, CDR1 is LGHNA and CDR2 YSLEER. CDR3 sequence (DNA): TGCGCCAGCAGCCAAGACCTCGGGGCCGGCTACACCTTC. Translation gives CASSQDLGAGYTF.

The count of this clone is one. J is TRBJ1-2 and V is TRBV6-5, with TRBD1 identical over 8 bases. V gave up 10 bases and J gave up 3 bases; unmatched junction bases: 4. Germline loops: CDR1 MNHEY, CDR2 SVGAGI. The CDR3 is 12 residues long. In DNA, the CDR3 is TGTGCCATCGGGACAGGAGACTATGGCTACACCTTC. As protein: CAIGTGDYGYTF.

The rearrangement links TRBV5-6 to TRBJ2-4; possibly TRBD1 for D (6 bases). The ends were cut back, 4 bases at V and 5 bases at J, with 13 bases in the middle. CDR3 length: 14 residues. CDR1 is SGHDT and CDR2 is YYEEEE in the germline V gene. CDR3 region: CASSETGSQNIQYF. DNA of the CDR3: TGTGCCAGCAGCGAAACAGGGTCCCAAAACATTCAGTACTTC.

The rearrangement uses TRBV28 and TRBJ1-6; D not certain. Looked up from germline, CDR1 is MDHEN and CDR2 is SYDVKM. The CDR3 runs 17 residues. V was clipped by 5 bases and J by 0 bases, with 14 bases between them. DNA for the CDR3: TGTGCCAGCAGTCGCACAGTATTAAGCTCCTATAATTCACCCCTCCACTTT. Translated: CASSRTVLSSYNSPLHF.

The J gene is TRBJ2-2, the V gene TRBV7-6, with 10 bases lining up with TRBD2. The CDR3 runs 16 residues. Germline values: CDR1 SGHVS, CDR2 FNYEAQ. The V gene end was trimmed by 3 bases and the J gene end by 4 bases; junction bases not matched to a gene: 5. The CDR3 region has the DNA TGTGCCAGCAGCTTGAGAGCGGGAGGGCCCACCGGGGAGCTGTTTTTT. Protein product: CASSLRAGGPTGELFF. Supplemented by reference TRBV7-6 and TRBJ2-2, the full variable domain reads GAGVSQSPRYKVTKRGQDVALRCDPISGHVSLYWYRQALGQGPEFLTYFNYEAQQDKSGLPNDRFSAERPEGSISTLTIQRTEQRDSAMYRCASSLRAGGPTGELFFGEGSRLTVL.

V usage is TRBV9 and J usage is TRBJ1-2, with no clear D. The ends were cut back, 4 bases at V and 4 bases at J, with 17 bases in the middle. Germline loops: CDR1 SGDLS, CDR2 YYNGEE. This CDR3 has 15 residues. The CDR3 reads CASSPRRVDAYGYTF. The DNA for the CDR3 is TGTGCCAGCAGCCCTCGTCGTGTGGATGCCTATGGCTACACCTTC. Together with reference TRBV9 and TRBJ1-2, the CDR3 gives the full variable domain: DSGVTQTPKHLITATGQRVTLRCSPRSGDLSVYWYQQSLDQGLQFLIQYYNGEERAKGNILERFSAQQFPDLHSELNLSSLELGDSALYFCASSPRRVDAYGYTFGSGTRLTVV.

The CDR3, as DNA: TGCGCCAGCGGGCAGGGGCCGGATGAAAAACTGTTTTTT. Its protein product is CASGQGPDEKLFF. This rearrangement joins TRBV5-1 to TRBJ1-4; maybe TRBD1 (6 bases). Germline CDR1 SGHRS, CDR2 YFSETQ. The V end was cut by 7 bases, the J end by 6 bases, with 13 bases between. This CDR3 has 13 residues.

This rearrangement joins TRBV15 to TRBJ1-3; possible D gene TRBD1, 5 bases. The CDR3 has 17 amino acids. Trimming took 0 bases from V and 0 from J, leaving 12 bases between them. Per germline, CDR1 LNHNV and CDR2 YYDKDF (reference sequence). The CDR3: CATSRDLGTFSGNTIYF. The CDR3 nucleotides read TGTGCCACCAGCAGAGATCTAGGGACCTTCTCTGGAAACACCATATATTTT.

CDR3: CASSPTAGGTDTQYF. The CDR3 coding sequence is TGTGCCAGCAGCCCAACAGCGGGGGGCACAGATACGCAGTATTTT. The rearrangement joins TRBV3-1 (or the pseudogene TRBV3-2) to TRBJ2-3; TRBD2 matches 8 bases. This CDR3 is 15 amino acids long. J gave up 1 base and V 4 bases, and 4 bases lay outside the gene matches. Germline values: CDR1 LGHDT, CDR2 YNNKEL (reference sequence).

The chain couples TRBV15 to TRBJ2-5; 7 bases line up with TRBD1. Trimming cost V 3 bases and J 5 bases; bases outside gene matches: 18. The germline gives CDR1 LNHNV, CDR2 YYDKDF (reference sequence). The CDR3 length is 18 residues. The CDR3: CATSSTTLLQGLGETQYF. The CDR3 DNA follows: TGTGCCACCAGCAGCACGACCCTATTACAGGGGCTGGGGGAGACCCAGTACTTC.

V gene TRBV21-1 combines with J gene TRBJ1-6. TRBV21-1 is a documented pseudogene. This CDR3 region has 17 residues. The CDR3 here is CASSKVLGWSLGSPLHF. The CDR3 DNA is TGTGCCAGCAGCAAAGTTTTAGGGTGGAGTTTAGGTTCACCCCTCCACTTT.

The chain couples TRBV10-3 to TRBJ1-3; weak D call: TRBD1 (6 bases). Looked up from germline, CDR1 is ENHRY and CDR2 is SYGVKD. This CDR3 is built from 14 residues. V was trimmed by 4 bases and J by 4 bases, leaving 11 bases between them. DNA of the CDR3: TGTGCCATCAGTGTACAGGGTAGAGGAAACACCATATATTTT. This codes for CAISVQGRGNTIYF.

This clone was seen a handful of times. The chain's CDR3 is CASTRGGGSSYEQYF. Written as DNA, the CDR3 is TGTGCCAGCACCAGAGGGGGCGGATCCTCCTACGAGCAGTACTTC. The rearrangement joins TRBV7-2 to TRBJ2-7; TRBD1 agrees at 7 bases. Germline assignment: CDR1 SGHTA and CDR2 FQGNSA. This CDR3 is built from 15 residues. V trimming: 7 bases; J trimming: 0 bases; junction bases outside the gene matches: 9.

V usage is TRBV28 and J usage is TRBJ1-1, with a weak D call TRBD1 (5 bases). The length of the CDR3 is 14 residues. Trimming took off 6 bases at V and 2 bases at J, with 13 bases between the two ends. Germline loops: CDR1 MDHEN, CDR2 SYDVKM. The CDR3 spells CASRAGGINTEAFF. Here the CDR3 DNA reads TGTGCCAGCAGGGCCGGGGGAATCAACACTGAAGCTTTCTTT.

This chain connects TRBV19 to TRBJ2-7; D possibly corresponds to TRBD2 (8 bases). V was trimmed by 6 bases and J by 5 bases, leaving 17 bases between them. The CDR3 totals 14 residues. The germline V gene has CDR1 LNHDA and CDR2 SQIVND (reference sequence). The CDR3, as DNA: TGTGCCAGTAGCACGGGAGGGGGCGGGAACGAGCAGTACTTC. Translated: CASSTGGGGNEQYF. The whole variable domain, filled in from reference TRBV19 and TRBJ2-7, reads DGGITQSPKYLFRKEGQNVTLSCEQNLNHDAMYWYRQDPGQGLRLIYYSQIVNDFQKGDIAEGYSVSREKKESFPLTVTSAQKNPTAFYLCASSTGGGGNEQYFGPGTRLTVT.

The chain uses TRBV19 and TRBJ2-5; D is undetermined. Germline CDR1 LNHDA, CDR2 SQIVND (reference sequence). V was clipped by 0 bases and J by 3 bases, with 11 bases between them. The CDR3 spans 15 residues. This CDR3 reads CASSIDHVPEETQYF. In DNA form, the CDR3 reads TGTGCCAGTAGTATAGATCATGTCCCCGAAGAGACCCAGTACTTC.